This T cell receptor (beta chain) was recovered during a study of blood T cell repertoires in COVID-19. Background on the study: PBMCs, B-cell-depleted T cells, or T cells were the source of the cDNA or gDNA that made up the material.

Individuals aged roughly 18 to 95 years were recruited from 24 US areas. Clinical history as reported by participants underpinned cohort assignment. Trimming left V 2 bases short and J 2 bases short, with 12 bases between. Germline V CDR1 and CDR2: KGHSH, LQKENI. This CDR3 is built from 15 residues. Clones were sequenced by immunoSEQ multiplex PCR, and TCRdb holds only the in-frame ones, with some missing. This table has about 200,000 clones, 86% appearing once. V gene TRBV18 combines with J gene TRBJ1-1; unclear D gene. The origin of this receptor is a middle-aged woman with acute COVID-19. Input material: PBMCs or T cells enriched from blood (not recorded which). CDR3 coding DNA: TGTGCCAGCTCACCATCATCCGGGTCCAACACTGAAGCTTTCTTT. Amino acids: CASSPSSGSNTEAFF.